The clone carrying this TCR beta chain was observed a single time. Its specificity is unknown. One end of the junction varies from germline; a read error may be responsible. The germline V gene encodes CDR1 MNHNY and CDR2 SVGAGI (reference sequence). The CDR3 sequence is 20 residues long. The repertoire was sequenced with immunoSEQ multiplex PCR; TCRdb's copy has only in-frame clones and lacks some. The sample yields just under 55,000 clones, about 90% seen once. These data are taken from a study of T cell responses to AZD1222 COVID-19 vaccine. Findings and limits, study-wide: Nearly half of the spike-specific TCRs reportedly recognize variant regions that carry no mutations. The peak T cell response came first, and repertoires were sampled only after it. Along spike, vaccine-associated CD4 TCRs were found throughout, with dominance at 160-218 and 743-854. With two AZD1222 doses given, Spike-specific TCR breadth and depth both rose.

This TCR was recovered from an adult in good health. The V gene is TRBV6-6, the J gene TRBJ1-3, with a weak D call TRBD1 (5 bases). Sequencing was performed on peripheral blood, taken on day 0 of AZD1222 vaccination. The CDR3 spells CASSPQGLLLRVSSGNTMYF. The DNA for the CDR3 is TGTGCCAGCAGTCCCCAGGGTCTGTTACTCAGGGTGAGCTCTGGAAACACCATGTATTTT.